These 18 T cell receptor beta chains share one sample of origin, sequenced in a study of identical twins. TCRdb reprocessed the 5' RACE reads via MiXCR and lists one record per CDR3 protein. The sample lists some 710,000 distinct CDR3 sequences, 5.5% to 6.5% seen once, with approximately 2% in the top ten. The specimen was naive T cells sorted from blood. These receptor sequences come from a man aged 18-30 years in good health.

The rearrangement uses TRBV29-1 and TRBJ1-2; D gene ambiguous. The CDR3 length is 13 residues. CDR1 SQVTM and CDR2 ANQGSEA come from the germline V gene. The germline V and J ends were trimmed by 4 bases and 0 bases, with 9 bases remaining between them. The CDR3 region is CSVVKRTNYGYTF. In DNA, the CDR3 is TGCAGCGTTGTAAAGCGAACTAACTATGGCTACACCTTC.

This clonotype was seen at least ten times. The rearrangement joins TRBV9 to TRBJ2-1, with TRBD2 matching 11 bases. Germline lookup yields CDR1 SGDLS and CDR2 YYNGEE. This CDR3 has 14 residues. V dropped 0 bases and J dropped 14; count of bases not matched to a gene: 7. Here the CDR3 DNA reads TGTGCCAGCAGCGTAGATAGCGGGGGGGGGAAAAAGTTCTTC. This translates into CASSVDSGGGKKFF.

This clonotype has at least ten counts. This chain links TRBV5-1 with TRBJ2-1; no clear D. Germline CDR1 SGHRS, CDR2 YFSETQ. The ends were cut back, 0 bases at V and 15 bases at J, with 13 bases in the middle. The CDR3 extends over 12 amino acids. Here the CDR3 reads CASSLGGGPRFF. In nucleotides, the CDR3 is TGCGCCAGCAGCTTGGGTGGTGGTCCCCGGTTCTTC.

J is TRBJ2-5 and V is TRBV7-6, with D tentatively TRBD2 (7 bases). The CDR3 consists of 15 residues. V lost 1 base and J 5 bases, leaving 14 bases between the germline ends. Per the germline V gene, CDR1 is SGHVS and CDR2 is FNYEAQ. Here the CDR3 reads CASSLVGGTMETQYF. The CDR3 DNA sequence: TGTGCCAGCAGCTTAGTGGGGGGGACAATGGAGACCCAGTACTTC.

V and J are TRBV10-3 and TRBJ2-7; TRBD1 matches at 7 bases. The J segment lost 4 bases and the V segment lost 8 bases, leaving 11 bases of the junction unmatched. Germline V gene data show CDR1 as ENHRY and CDR2 as SYGVKD. The CDR3 runs to 14 residues. For the CDR3, the DNA is TGTGCCATCGCCTCGTCCGGGACAGCTTACGAGCAGTACGTC. This gives the protein CAIASSGTAYEQYV.

The genes are TRBV6-1 and TRBJ2-1; TRBD1 agrees at 9 bases. Germline CDR1 MNHNS, CDR2 SASEGT. V lost 6 bases, J lost 9 bases, and 12 bases stayed unmatched. The CDR3 spans 15 residues. The CDR3 nucleotides are TGTGCCAGCAGGGCGGGACAGGGCCGGGGAGGTGAGCAGTTCTTC. It encodes CASRAGQGRGGEQFF.

The V call is TRBV15, the J call TRBJ2-5; D remains unclear. CDR3 length: 15 residues. Trimming removed 1 base at V and 1 base at J, with 10 bases between. Germline CDR1 reads LNHNV; CDR2 reads YYDKDF (reference sequence). The CDR3 DNA is TGTGCCACCAGCAGAGCCCCCGGCAGCCAAGAGACCCAGTACTTC. It is translated as CATSRAPGSQETQYF.

This clonotype was recorded once. The chain is built from TRBV25-1 and TRBJ2-1, with 7 bases fitting TRBD1. The J segment lost 1 base and the V segment lost 6 bases, leaving 12 bases of the junction unmatched. Looked up from germline, CDR1 is MGHDK and CDR2 is SYGVNS. The CDR3 has 17 amino acids. Here the CDR3 reads CASRPSPQGQSYNEQFF. CDR3 nucleotide sequence: TGTGCCAGCAGGCCCTCCCCCCAGGGACAGTCCTACAATGAGCAGTTCTTC.

The chain has TRBV5-1 and TRBJ2-3; 7 bases are a match to TRBD1. V trimming: 4 bases; J trimming: 1 base; junction bases outside the gene matches: 6. There are 15 residues in the CDR3. CDR1 SGHRS and CDR2 YFSETQ come from the germline V gene. The chain's CDR3 is CASSLRGTGTDTQYF. CDR3 nucleotides: TGCGCCAGCAGCCTCAGGGGGACCGGCACAGATACGCAGTATTTT.

The rearrangement joins TRBV20-1 to TRBJ2-5, with TRBD2 matching 7 bases. The CDR3 is made up of 18 amino acids. Per the germline V gene, CDR1 is DFQATT and CDR2 is SNEGSKA (reference sequence). J was trimmed by 2 bases and V by 0 bases; bases with no gene match: 15. The chain's CDR3 is CSARDLTRGEGPQETQYF. The CDR3 region has the DNA TGCAGTGCTAGAGACCTCACCCGGGGGGAGGGCCCTCAAGAGACCCAGTACTTC.

This clonotype was detected many times. The CDR3 DNA follows: TGCAGTGCTAGTCAGCCTAGCGGGGGGCAAGAGACCCAGTACTTC. It translates to CSASQPSGGQETQYF. The chain has TRBV20-1 and TRBJ2-5; 11 positions match TRBD2. J was trimmed by 2 bases and V by 3 bases; bases with no gene match: 5. Germline CDR1 DFQATT, CDR2 SNEGSKA (reference sequence). The CDR3 length is 15 residues.

V usage is TRBV12-3 or TRBV12-4 and J usage is TRBJ2-3; TRBD2 matches 10 bases. Losses at the gene ends were 3 bases for V and 4 bases for J; bases not matched to a gene: 4. The CDR3 contains 15 residues. The CDR3 loop reads CASSFSLAGADTQYF. CDR3 nucleotides: TGTGCCAGCAGTTTTAGTCTAGCGGGAGCAGATACGCAGTATTTT.

This clonotype has ten or more counts. The chain is built from TRBV6-1 and TRBJ2-6; a weak D match, TRBD2 (5 bases). Trimming left V 7 bases short and J 0 bases short, with 10 bases between. In germline, CDR1 is MNHNS, CDR2 SASEGT. This CDR3 comprises 15 residues. The CDR3 here is CASTKGSSGANVLTF. As DNA, the CDR3 is TGTGCCAGCACTAAAGGGAGCTCTGGGGCCAACGTCCTGACTTTC.

This clonotype was counted between two and nine times. The chain recombines TRBV7-2 with TRBJ2-2; 11 nucleotides match TRBD1. V lost 5 bases, J lost 4 bases, and 3 bases stayed unmatched. Per germline, CDR1 SGHTA and CDR2 FQGNSA. The CDR3 contains 15 residues. In DNA form, the CDR3 reads TGTGCCAGCAGCCGGGACAGGGGGATCACCGGGGAGCTGTTTTTT. Its translation: CASSRDRGITGELFF.

This clonotype showed up many times. The V call is TRBV7-2, the J call TRBJ2-2; D ambiguous. CDR1 and CDR2 (germline): SGHTA, FQGNSA. The CDR3 runs to 13 residues. The germline V and J ends were trimmed by 1 base and 7 bases, with 7 bases remaining between them. The CDR3 spells CASSLVRDGELFF. The CDR3 DNA sequence: TGTGCCAGCAGCTTAGTGAGAGACGGGGAGCTGTTTTTT.

V and J are TRBV7-9 and TRBJ2-2, with D perhaps TRBD2 (5 bases). V was clipped by 1 base and J by 8 bases, with 17 bases between them. Germline CDR1 and CDR2: SEHNR and FQNEAQ (reference sequence). The CDR3 consists of 16 residues. CDR3 DNA sequence: TGTGCCAGCAGCTTAGGCGTTTCAGGAGGCCGAGGGGAGCTGTTTTTT. Encoded protein: CASSLGVSGGRGELFF.

Ten or more counts support this clonotype. The chain uses TRBV3-1 and TRBJ2-7; D is unclear. Germline V gene data show CDR1 as LGHDT and CDR2 as YNNKEL (reference sequence). The V end lost 6 bases, the J end lost 5 bases, and 11 bases lay between the germline ends. The CDR3 consists of 12 residues. For the CDR3, the DNA is TGTGCCAGCAGAGGGCCCCTCAACGAGCAGTACGTC. Its translation is CASRGPLNEQYV.

The sample holds many counts of this clonotype. The chain has TRBV5-1 and TRBJ2-3; D ambiguous. V lost 4 bases, J lost 6 bases, and 9 bases lay in between. Germline V gene lookup returns CDR1 SGHRS and CDR2 YFSETQ. The length of the CDR3 is 12 residues. This chain's CDR3 is CASSEGPDTQYF. In DNA, the CDR3 is TGCGCCAGCAGCGAAGGGCCGGATACGCAGTATTTT.